This TCR beta chain was identified during a study of neurological immune-mediated disorders. This clonotype occurred a few times. Its specificity is not known. Time point meaning: longitudinal time-point 3. From 2 million PBMCs stored at -80 C, the unsorted libraries were generated. Trimming took 3 bases from V and 3 from J; bases not matched to a gene: 4. The CDR3 covers 16 residues. Germline V gives CDR1 SGHTA, CDR2 FQGNSA. The team produced cDNA through 5'RACE using 10-nucleotide random UMIs. TCRdb redid the calling of the 5' RACE reads with MiXCR, one entry per CDR3 protein. The profile shows around 49,000 distinct CDR3 sequences, 12% of them singletons. Study-wide results and limits: The expanded clones of different subjects shared no CDR3 amino acid sequences (suggesting private repertoires in all groups). HTLV-1-associated myelopathy had the most TCR clonal expansion, while multiple sclerosis had the least, a level that fell below healthy controls.

The source of this sequence is a male donor with HTLV-1-associated myelopathy (HAM/TSP). Material for sequencing was PBMCs. The chain recombines TRBV7-2 with TRBJ2-1, with 11 bases fitting TRBD1. The CDR3 DNA reads as TGTGCCAGCAGCTTGCCCGGGACAGGGGGCTACAATGAGCAGTTCTTC. It encodes CASSLPGTGGYNEQFF.